The rows below give T cell receptor beta chains drawn from one sample of a study of T cell responses to AZD1222 COVID-19 vaccine. The protocol was immunoSEQ multiplex PCR, while the TCRdb copy is restricted to in-frame clones and leaves out a portion. The data show over 100,000 clones, 87% seen once. The source was peripheral blood, collected on day 0 of AZD1222 vaccination. The receptors here all came from an adult in good health. CDR3s leave out the opening cysteine and the closing phenylalanine or tryptophan. The order of the fields is V gene, J gene, CDR3 protein.

V gene: TRBV18
J gene: TRBJ2-1
CDR3 protein: ASSHRDSLDEQF

V gene: TRBV10-2
J gene: TRBJ1-2
CDR3 protein: ASQRDRGQYGYT

V gene: TRBV24-1
J gene: TRBJ2-7
CDR3 protein: ATSPSGNNEQY

V gene: TRBV2
J gene: TRBJ1-5
CDR3 protein: ASSGTGDQPQH

V gene: TRBV6-2/TRBV6-3
J gene: TRBJ2-7
CDR3 protein: ASSWDSTSGSSYEQY

V gene: TRBV9
J gene: TRBJ2-1
CDR3 protein: ASSPSPTGGYEQF

V gene: TRBV6-2/TRBV6-3
J gene: TRBJ1-3
CDR3 protein: ASSADSSSGNTIY

V gene: TRBV6-2/TRBV6-3
J gene: TRBJ1-3
CDR3 protein: ASSPRGADIGTGNTIY

V gene: TRBV5-1
J gene: TRBJ1-6
CDR3 protein: ASSFQGVEDLH

V gene: TRBV7-2
J gene: TRBJ1-1
CDR3 protein: ASSLVTAHGTEAF

V gene: TRBV7-2
J gene: TRBJ2-3
CDR3 protein: ASSSSGTQY

V gene: TRBV12-5
J gene: TRBJ2-1
CDR3 protein: ASGFRDRADSSYNEQF

V gene: TRBV5-1
J gene: TRBJ2-1
CDR3 protein: ASSFTRSEQF

V gene: TRBV10-1
J gene: TRBJ1-1
CDR3 protein: ASSNHRGGTEAF

V gene: TRBV14
J gene: TRBJ2-7
CDR3 protein: ASSRQDNRQY

V gene: TRBV6-5
J gene: TRBJ2-5
CDR3 protein: ASRQNPVQETQY

V gene: TRBV6-1
J gene: TRBJ2-7
CDR3 protein: ASSEGSAYEQY

V gene: TRBV28
J gene: TRBJ2-7
CDR3 protein: ASSFPGLAGGSEQY

V gene: TRBV5-1
J gene: TRBJ2-3
CDR3 protein: ASRTGGITDTQY

V gene: TRBV15
J gene: TRBJ1-6
CDR3 protein: ATSSQQGAGNSPLH

V gene: TRBV3-1/TRBV3-2
J gene: TRBJ1-1
CDR3 protein: ASSPRTGRGNTEAF

V gene: TRBV7-2
J gene: TRBJ1-3
CDR3 protein: ASSLMMGSGNTIY

V gene: TRBV6-6
J gene: TRBJ1-5
CDR3 protein: ASNQRSGTRYQPQH

V gene: TRBV5-6
J gene: TRBJ2-5
CDR3 protein: ASSLAGSGSEETQY

V gene: TRBV20-1
J gene: TRBJ1-6
CDR3 protein: SASHGQGSSPLH

V gene: TRBV5-1
J gene: TRBJ2-1
CDR3 protein: ASSFRGPYNEQF

V gene: TRBV4-3
J gene: TRBJ2-1
CDR3 protein: ASSPGKAGRVDEQF

V gene: TRBV4-2
J gene: TRBJ1-5
CDR3 protein: ASSQNPGQASPQH

V gene: TRBV10-3
J gene: TRBJ2-7
CDR3 protein: AIRGEGAYEQY

V gene: TRBV6-5
J gene: TRBJ1-3
CDR3 protein: ASSYSGSGNTIY